Below are 30 T cell receptor beta chains sequenced from a single sample in a study of T cell responses to AZD1222 COVID-19 vaccine. Libraries were prepared by immunoSEQ multiplex PCR; TCRdb keeps only in-frame clonotypes and omits some of them. Altogether 60,000 to 90,000 clones are present, 65% to 80% being singletons, with the ten largest covering 27%. Sample: peripheral blood, taken 28 days after the second dose of the MenACWY control vaccine. These receptors all stem from an adult who received the MenACWY meningococcal vaccine as a control.

This chain connects TRBV12-3 or TRBV12-4 to TRBJ1-3; D uncertain. The CDR3 totals 10 residues. The ends were cut back, 6 bases at V and 10 bases at J, with 7 bases in the middle. The CDR3 coding sequence is TGTGCCAGCAGCCTACGAACCATATATTTT. This encodes CASSLRTIYF.

The genes are TRBV7-2 and TRBJ1-5; D is undetermined. Germline V lookup: CDR1 SGHTA, CDR2 FQGNSA. V was shortened by 1 base and J by 1 base, with 8 bases between the two germline ends. This CDR3 has 15 residues. The CDR3 nucleotides are TGTGCCAGCAGCTTAGTCACGGGGAGCAATCAGCCCCAGCATTTT. Amino acid sequence: CASSLVTGSNQPQHF.

The chain couples TRBV5-5 to TRBJ2-5; D is possibly TRBD1 (5 bases). The CDR3 consists of 13 residues. V was trimmed by 4 bases and J by 5 bases, leaving 12 bases between them. CDR1 SGHKS and CDR2 YYEKEE come from the germline V gene (reference sequence). The CDR3 sequence: CASSVDKLETQYF. The CDR3 nucleotides read TGTGCCAGCAGCGTGGACAAGTTGGAGACCCAGTACTTC. The whole variable domain, filled in from reference TRBV5-5 and TRBJ2-5, reads DAGVTQSPTHLIKTRGQQVTLRCSPISGHKSVSWYQQVLGQGPQFIFQYYEKEERGRGNFPDRFSARQFPNYSSELNVNALLLGDSALYLCASSVDKLETQYFGPGTRLLVL.

The genes are TRBV2 and TRBJ2-7; 11 bases align to TRBD2. The CDR3 spans 14 residues. Trimming removed 5 bases from V and 2 bases from J; junction bases left unmatched: 2. Germline V lookup: CDR1 SNHLY, CDR2 FYNNEI. The CDR3 DNA sequence: TGTGCCAGCAGTCTGACTAGCGGGACCTACGAGCAGTACTTC. It encodes CASSLTSGTYEQYF.

This clone was counted many times. The chain has TRBV28 and TRBJ2-1; TRBD2 matches 12 bases. The CDR3 runs 14 residues. V lost 2 bases to trimming and J lost 10 bases; unmatched junction nucleotides: 3. CDR1 is MDHEN and CDR2 is SYDVKM in the germline V gene. CDR3 nucleotide sequence: TGTGCCAGCAGTTTACTAGCGGGGGGGCGGGAGCAGTTCTTC. As protein: CASSLLAGGREQFF.

This chain links TRBV5-1 with TRBJ2-1, with a weak D call TRBD1 (9 bases). The germline V gene encodes CDR1 SGHRS and CDR2 YFSETQ. Trimming stripped 4 bases from V and 2 bases from J, with 25 bases between. The length of the CDR3 is 19 residues. The CDR3 protein is CASSQPGQGAGAPYNEQFF. The CDR3 DNA is TGCGCCAGCAGCCAGCCGGGACAGGGAGCGGGAGCCCCCTACAATGAGCAGTTCTTC.

The chain joins TRBV28 to TRBJ1-6; D is undetermined. This CDR3 has 14 residues. V was pared by 3 bases and J by 7 bases, with 10 bases between. Germline CDR1 reads MDHEN; CDR2 reads SYDVKM. This CDR3 reads CASSFGRPNSPLHF. The CDR3 nucleotides read TGTGCCAGCAGTTTTGGTCGGCCCAATTCACCCCTCCACTTT.

CDR3 sequence reads: CASSPGLAGGQETQYF. CDR3 nucleotides: TGTGCCAGCAGCCCAGGACTAGCGGGAGGGCAAGAGACCCAGTACTTC. The gene calls are TRBV11-1 and TRBJ2-5, with 15 bases identical to TRBD2. The germline V gene encodes CDR1 SGHAT and CDR2 FQDESV (reference sequence). CDR3 length: 16 amino acids. The V segment lost 5 bases and the J segment 2 bases; nucleotides outside the gene matches: 3.

The chain is built from TRBV15 and TRBJ1-4, with unresolved D. CDR1 is LNHNV and CDR2 is YYDKDF in the germline V gene (reference sequence). This CDR3 has 15 residues. V was trimmed by 0 bases and J by 10 bases, leaving 15 bases between them. The DNA of the CDR3 is TGTGCCACCAGCAGAGATCTAGGCGGGGAGGGAAAACTGTTTTTT. The encoded protein is CATSRDLGGEGKLFF.

V usage is TRBV7-2 and J usage is TRBJ1-3; the D is unclear. CDR3 length: 17 amino acids. Trimming stripped 3 bases from V and 1 base from J, with 16 bases between. Germline V CDR1 and CDR2: SGHTA, FQGNSA. In DNA form, the CDR3 reads TGTGCCAGCAGCTTTCAACCCCCCTCGGAATCTGGAAACACCATATATTTT. Protein: CASSFQPPSESGNTIYF.

The V gene is TRBV7-2, the J gene TRBJ1-5; D ambiguous. The CDR3 totals 16 residues. V lost 1 base and J lost 0, with 10 bases in between. Germline V gene lookup returns CDR1 SGHTA and CDR2 FQGNSA. DNA for the CDR3: TGTGCCAGCAGCTTAGACAGCCCCTATAGCAATCAGCCCCAGCATTTT. Protein sequence: CASSLDSPYSNQPQHF. Together with reference TRBV7-2 and TRBJ1-5, the CDR3 gives the full variable domain: GAGVSQSPSNKVTEKGKDVELRCDPISGHTALYWYRQSLGQGLEFLIYFQGNSAPDKSGLPSDRFSAERTGGSVSTLTIQRTQQEDSAVYLCASSLDSPYSNQPQHFGDGTRLSIL.

This sequence joins TRBV4-3 and TRBJ1-6, with TRBD1 as a possible D gene (5 bases). This CDR3 has 17 residues. The V end was cut by 0 bases, the J end by 3 bases, with 12 bases between. CDR1 is LGHNA, CDR2 YSLEER, per germline. The CDR3 here is CASSQDVSGDYNSPLHF. The CDR3 DNA sequence: TGCGCCAGCAGCCAAGATGTCTCGGGGGACTATAATTCACCCCTCCACTTT.

The chain has TRBV2 and TRBJ1-2; tentative D call: TRBD1 (6 bases). Germline V CDR1 and CDR2: SNHLY, FYNNEI. V was trimmed by 2 bases and J by 4 bases, leaving 17 bases between them. CDR3 length: 16 residues. For the CDR3, the DNA is TGTGCCAGCAGTGAATGGCGGGACACCAGGATCTATGGCTACACCTTC. Translation: CASSEWRDTRIYGYTF.

This clone was seen only a few times. This CDR3 is also generated by other DNA sequences in the sample. This sequence joins TRBV20-1 and TRBJ1-5; no firm D call. CDR3 length: 12 residues. The germline gives CDR1 DFQATT, CDR2 SNEGSKA (reference sequence). V lost 3 bases and J lost 5, with 8 bases in between. CDR3 in amino acids: CSASQGDQPQHF. CDR3 nucleotide sequence: TGCAGTGCTAGTCAAGGAGATCAGCCCCAGCATTTT.

The chain carries TRBV19 and TRBJ2-3, with D possibly being TRBD1 or TRBD2 (5 bases each). Germline assignment: CDR1 LNHDA and CDR2 SQIVND (reference sequence). The CDR3 length is 15 residues. Trimming removed 6 bases at V and 0 bases at J, with 13 bases between. In nucleotides, the CDR3 is TGTGCCAGTAGCCACGGGACGAGTAGCACAGATACGCAGTATTTT. This encodes CASSHGTSSTDTQYF.

CDR3 in amino acids: CASSPRDRVAPESSYNEQFF. In DNA, the CDR3 is TGTGCCAGCAGCCCCCGGGATCGGGTAGCCCCTGAAAGCTCCTACAATGAGCAGTTCTTC. The rearrangement joins TRBV21-1 to TRBJ2-1; the D segment call TRBD2 is taken from the table without a DNA check. TRBV21-1 is an annotated pseudogene. This CDR3 contains 20 residues.

CDR3 nucleotide sequence: TGTGCCAGCTCACCACTCCCGGACAGACCGGCGGCTTTCTTT. It translates to CASSPLPDRPAAFF. J is TRBJ1-1 and V is TRBV18, with D tentatively TRBD1 (6 bases). V lost 1 base and J 11 bases, leaving 17 bases between the germline ends. The CDR3 has 14 residues. Per germline, CDR1 KGHSH and CDR2 LQKENI.

The rearrangement links TRBV19 to TRBJ1-2; 9 bases align to TRBD1. Losses at the gene ends were 5 bases for V and 4 bases for J; bases not matched to a gene: 20. This CDR3 contains 19 residues. Germline V CDR1 and CDR2: LNHDA, SQIVND (reference sequence). CDR3 DNA sequence: TGTGCCAGTAGTCCTTTTCCTCCGGGACAGGGAGTCGGCCCCTATGGCTACACCTTC. This codes for CASSPFPPGQGVGPYGYTF.

J is TRBJ2-7 and V is TRBV30; weak D call: TRBD2 (5 bases). Germline-derived CDR1 and CDR2 are GTSNPN and SVGIG (reference sequence). Deletions cut 3 bases from V and 9 bases from J, with 18 bases between. The CDR3 covers 13 residues. CDR3 sequence: CAWSEGATSRQYF. In nucleotides, the CDR3 is TGTGCCTGGAGCGAGGGAGCTACTTCACGGCAGTACTTC.

The chain recombines TRBV13 with TRBJ2-6, with D uncertain. Trimming cost V 5 bases and J 0 bases, with 8 bases left between them. The CDR3 runs 15 residues. The germline CDR1 and CDR2 sequences are PRHDT and FYEKMQ (reference sequence). The CDR3: CASSRRGSGANVLTF. As DNA, the CDR3 is TGTGCCAGCAGCCGCCGAGGCTCTGGGGCCAACGTCCTGACTTTC.

The chain employs TRBV30 and TRBJ1-1; D remains unclear. This CDR3 has 12 residues. The V gene lost 4 bases and the J gene lost 6 bases, with 12 bases spanning the gap. Germline V gives CDR1 GTSNPN, CDR2 SVGIG (reference sequence). CDR3 protein: CAWKRTGAEAFF. DNA for the CDR3: TGTGCCTGGAAGCGAACGGGAGCTGAAGCTTTCTTT. Looking up the rest from reference TRBV30 and TRBJ1-1 gives the full variable domain: SQTIHQWPATLVQPVGSPLSLECTVEGTSNPNLYWYRQAAGRGLQLLFYSVGIGQISSEVPQNLSASRPQDRQFILSSKKLLLSDSGFYLCAWKRTGAEAFFGQGTRLTVV.

This clone was seen at least ten times. The J gene is TRBJ1-4, the V gene TRBV4-3; D is unclear. Trimming took off 4 bases at V and 2 bases at J, with 8 bases between the two ends. The CDR3 is 14 residues long. Germline V gene lookup returns CDR1 LGHNA and CDR2 YSLEER. CDR3 region: CASSPGGTNEKLFF. CDR3 DNA sequence: TGCGCCAGCAGCCCCGGAGGGACTAATGAAAAACTGTTTTTT.

The rearrangement uses TRBV23-1 and TRBJ2-1; D may be TRBD1 (6 bases). TRBV23-1 is sorted into the ORF group, with uncertain function. Trimming shortened V by 4 bases and J by 7 bases, and 26 bases separated the two germline ends. The CDR3 is 18 residues long. DNA of the CDR3: TGCGCCAGCAGTCCCTTAGGGGGTCAACGAAGGGGGTATAATGAGCAGTTCTTC. It encodes CASSPLGGQRRGYNEQFF.

The chain employs TRBV25-1 and TRBJ2-7, with 7 nucleotides matching TRBD1. Germline V CDR1 and CDR2: MGHDK, SYGVNS. The trim removed 3 bases at V and 3 bases at J, leaving 5 bases unmatched. The length of the CDR3 is 14 residues. CDR3: CASSDLGGLYEQYF. CDR3 in DNA: TGTGCCAGCAGTGATCTAGGGGGCCTCTACGAGCAGTACTTC.

The chain joins TRBV4-2 to TRBJ2-7, with D maybe TRBD2 (5 bases). In germline, CDR1 is LGHNA, CDR2 YNFKEQ. V was trimmed by 0 bases and J by 0 bases, leaving 12 bases between them. This CDR3 region has 16 residues. Here the CDR3 DNA reads TGTGCCAGCAGCCAAGATACTGCGGGCAGCTCCTACGAGCAGTACTTC. Translating gives CASSQDTAGSSYEQYF.

The gene calls are TRBV11-2 and TRBJ2-1, with D perhaps assigned TRBD1 or TRBD2 (6 bases each). The CDR3 covers 15 residues. Trimming left V 5 bases short and J 8 bases short, with 19 bases between. Germline V gene sequence: CDR1 SGHAT, CDR2 FQNNGV. CDR3 protein: CASSLGGIGIDEQFF. For the CDR3, the DNA is TGTGCCAGCAGCCTAGGGGGGATTGGGATCGATGAGCAGTTCTTC. The full variable domain, in which reference TRBV11-2 and TRBJ2-1 provide the parts outside the CDR3, is EAGVAQSPRYKIIEKRQSVAFWCNPISGHATLYWYQQILGQGPKLLIQFQNNGVVDDSQLPKDRFSAERLKGVDSTLKIQPAKLEDSAVYLCASSLGGIGIDEQFFGPGTRLTVL.

J is TRBJ2-7 and V is TRBV25-1; D remains ambiguous. In germline, CDR1 is MGHDK, CDR2 SYGVNS. This CDR3 comprises 12 residues. V lost 2 bases to trimming and J lost 3 bases, with 5 bases between them. The CDR3 bases are TGTGCCAGCAGTGAAGGGTTCTACGAGCAGTACTTC. Translating gives CASSEGFYEQYF.

The rearrangement uses TRBV7-9 and TRBJ2-1, with TRBD1 identical over 8 bases. Germline loops: CDR1 SEHNR, CDR2 FQNEAQ (reference sequence). The length of the CDR3 is 15 residues. V was clipped by 4 bases and J by 1 base; unmatched bases: 3. The CDR3 bases are TGTGCCAGCAGCTCTCGGACAGGGTCCTACAATGAGCAGTTCTTC. Residues: CASSSRTGSYNEQFF.

V is TRBV3-1 (or the pseudogene TRBV3-2) and J is TRBJ1-4; 7 bases align to TRBD1. The CDR3 has 14 residues. Germline V lookup: CDR1 LGHDT, CDR2 YNNKEL (reference sequence). J was trimmed by 7 bases and V by 4 bases; bases with no gene match: 6. The CDR3: CASSPTGTTEKLFF. The CDR3 DNA is TGTGCCAGCAGCCCGACAGGGACGACTGAAAAACTGTTTTTT.

The chain recombines TRBV4-1 with TRBJ1-1; D gene uncertain. The germline CDR1 and CDR2 sequences are MGHRA and YSYEKL. CDR3 size: 14 residues. Trimming removed 4 bases from V and 6 bases from J, with 15 bases in between. The CDR3 loop reads CASSRNPGDPEAFF. CDR3 bases: TGCGCCAGCAGCCGGAACCCCGGGGATCCTGAAGCTTTCTTT.